This T cell receptor (beta chain) was profiled in a study of lymphopenia after photon versus proton radiotherapy. General study findings and limits: In patients who died, overall survival fell as post-nadir TCR diversity dropped more.

V was cut by 3 bases and J by 0 bases, with 9 bases left in between. Per the germline V gene, CDR1 is KGHSH and CDR2 is LQKENI. There are 14 residues in the CDR3. This table comes from immunoSEQ multiplex PCR, and its TCRdb copy is limited to in-frame clones, with some not included. Of 65,000 to 70,000 clones listed, around 90% are singletons. Points on this clone: Antigen: not known.

V usage is TRBV18 and J usage is TRBJ2-7; D is ambiguous. Specimen: peripheral blood, collected from a patient treated with photon-based radiotherapy. This clonotype was obtained from a woman in her seventies with pancreatic cancer. The CDR3 bases are TGTGCCAGCTCACCTACTGTAACCTCCTACGAGCAGTACTTC. The encoded protein is CASSPTVTSYEQYF.